These 17 T cell receptor beta chains were all obtained from the same sample, sequenced in a study of blood T cell repertoires in COVID-19. Assay: immunoSEQ multiplex PCR; the TCRdb copy retains only in-frame clones and omits some. The sample has about 120,000 clones, around 80% seen once. Sequenced input: peripheral blood. The receptor source for this set is a man between 65 and 85 years old with active or convalescent COVID-19.

This clone was observed a single time. V is TRBV6-5 and J is TRBJ2-5; the D is unclear. Germline loops: CDR1 MNHEY, CDR2 SVGAGI. Trimming stripped 0 bases from V and 2 bases from J, with 13 bases between. The CDR3 has 16 residues. In DNA, the CDR3 is TGTGCCAGCAGTTACTCGAGAACGGTAACTCAAGAGACCCAGTACTTC. Translation gives CASSYSRTVTQETQYF.

This clone was counted a few times. The genes are TRBV30 and TRBJ1-5, with a weak D call TRBD1 (6 bases). Germline V lookup: CDR1 GTSNPN, CDR2 SVGIG (reference sequence). V gave up 1 base and J gave up 5 bases, with 9 bases separating them. CDR3 length: 13 amino acids. This CDR3 is CAWSDRVDQPQHF. DNA for the CDR3: TGTGCCTGGAGTGACAGGGTTGATCAGCCCCAGCATTTT. Full variable domain (rest looked up from reference TRBV30 and TRBJ1-5): SQTIHQWPATLVQPVGSPLSLECTVEGTSNPNLYWYRQAAGRGLQLLFYSVGIGQISSEVPQNLSASRPQDRQFILSSKKLLLSDSGFYLCAWSDRVDQPQHFGDGTRLSIL.

The chain employs TRBV12-5 and TRBJ1-2; the match to TRBD1 covers 8 bases. CDR1 is LGHNT and CDR2 is FRNRAP in the germline V gene. This CDR3 region has 13 residues. With V trimmed by 4 bases and J by 8 bases, 6 bases remained unmatched. CDR3 residues: CASGYGQGGGYTF. CDR3 nucleotides: TGTGCTAGTGGTTATGGACAGGGAGGAGGCTACACCTTC.

The rearrangement joins TRBV7-6 to TRBJ2-7; weak D call: TRBD2 (6 bases). Germline loops: CDR1 SGHVS, CDR2 FNYEAQ. This CDR3 is built from 13 residues. The ends were cut back, 5 bases at V and 5 bases at J, with 13 bases in the middle. The CDR3: CASSPAGQDEQYF. CDR3 sequence (DNA): TGTGCCAGCAGCCCAGCGGGTCAGGACGAGCAGTACTTC.

The CDR3 protein is CASSEYRGSSYNEQFF. For the CDR3, the DNA is TGTGCCAGCAGTGAATACAGGGGGAGCTCCTACAATGAGCAGTTCTTC. The genes are TRBV6-4 and TRBJ2-1; 8 bases are a match to TRBD1. J was trimmed by 0 bases and V by 3 bases; bases with no gene match: 4. From germline, CDR1 is MRHNA and CDR2 SNTAGT. The length of the CDR3 is 16 residues.

V and J are TRBV2 and TRBJ1-1, with D unclear. V was cut by 6 bases and J by 1 base, with 15 bases left in between. The length of the CDR3 is 15 residues. The germline CDR1 and CDR2 sequences are SNHLY and FYNNEI. The CDR3 bases are TGTGCCAGCAGGAAGGACTCACTGGAGAACACTGAAGCTTTCTTT. It yields the protein CASRKDSLENTEAFF.

The chain employs TRBV6-5 and TRBJ2-1; the match to TRBD1 covers 8 bases. V was pared by 6 bases and J by 5 bases, with 9 bases of the junction left unmatched. The length of the CDR3 is 15 residues. Germline CDR1 and CDR2: MNHEY and SVGAGI. Here the CDR3 DNA reads TGTGCCAGCAGAGAGACAGGGGTATGGCACAATGAGCAGTTCTTC. It yields the protein CASRETGVWHNEQFF.

This clone was seen only once. This chain uses TRBV7-2 with TRBJ2-1, with TRBD2 identical over 10 bases. Germline-derived CDR1 and CDR2 are SGHTA and FQGNSA. The V and J ends lost 6 bases and 7 bases, in that order; junction bases with no gene match: 3. The CDR3 loop spans 13 amino acids. In nucleotides, the CDR3 is TGTGCCAGCAGACTGACTAGCGGGAATGAGCAGTTCTTC. Translated, it gives CASRLTSGNEQFF.

V usage is TRBV10-2 and J usage is TRBJ2-7; maybe TRBD1 (7 bases). Trimming took 6 bases from V and 5 from J, leaving 17 bases between them. CDR1 and CDR2 from the germline V gene are WSHSY and SAAADI. The CDR3 runs 14 residues. CDR3 nucleotide sequence: TGCGCCAGCAGCGTCGCAGGGGGGAGAAACGAGCAGTACTTC. Translating gives CASSVAGGRNEQYF.

This chain uses TRBV3-1 (or the pseudogene TRBV3-2) with TRBJ1-4; D is undetermined. Trimming pared 1 base from V and 7 bases from J, leaving 13 bases between. Germline V lookup: CDR1 LGHDT, CDR2 YNNKEL (reference sequence). This CDR3 contains 15 residues. As DNA, the CDR3 is TGTGCCAGCAGCCAAGGAGCTAGAGTCCGTGAAAAACTGTTTTTT. This codes for CASSQGARVREKLFF.

The chain has TRBV18 and TRBJ1-2; a weak D match, TRBD1 (5 bases). With 2 bases removed from V and 5 bases from J, the gap between germline ends came to 12 bases. Looked up from germline, CDR1 is KGHSH and CDR2 is LQKENI. The CDR3 covers 14 residues. CDR3 sequence reads: CASSPDSMTYGYTF. In DNA form, the CDR3 reads TGTGCCAGCTCACCAGACAGCATGACTTATGGCTACACCTTC.

The genes are TRBV11-1 and TRBJ1-1, with D perhaps matching TRBD1 (5 bases). This CDR3 has 13 residues. V lost 3 bases, J lost 8 bases, and 13 bases lay in between. The V gene's germline CDR1 is SGHAT and CDR2 FQDESV (reference sequence). CDR3 sequence: CASSFTGVPEAFF. CDR3 nucleotide sequence: TGTGCCAGCAGCTTTACGGGGGTTCCAGAAGCTTTCTTT.

The V and J genes are TRBV2 and TRBJ2-5, with a possible D match to TRBD2 (5 bases). CDR1 and CDR2 (germline): SNHLY, FYNNEI. The germline V and J ends were trimmed by 7 bases and 4 bases, with 13 bases remaining between them. CDR3 size: 13 residues. CDR3 protein: CASTGPRGETQYF. CDR3 DNA sequence: TGTGCCAGCACCGGACCCCGGGGAGAGACCCAGTACTTC. Full variable domain (remainder filled in from reference TRBV2 and TRBJ2-5): EPEVTQTPSHQVTQMGQEVILRCVPISNHLYFYWYRQILGQKVEFLVSFYNNEISEKSEIFDDQFSVERPDGSNFTLKIRSTKLEDSAMYFCASTGPRGETQYFGPGTRLLVL.

The chain has TRBV3-1 (or the pseudogene TRBV3-2) and TRBJ1-2, with D hard to call. Trimming left V 2 bases short and J 4 bases short, with 5 bases between. Germline values: CDR1 LGHDT, CDR2 YNNKEL (reference sequence). The CDR3 runs 12 residues. The CDR3 region is CASSQPGYGYTF. CDR3 nucleotide sequence: TGTGCCAGCAGCCAACCAGGCTATGGCTACACCTTC.

For the CDR3, the DNA is TGTGCCAGCAGCTTAGCCCCAGACAGGGGGCTAAATGAGCAGTTCTTC. As protein: CASSLAPDRGLNEQFF. This chain joins TRBV11-3 and TRBJ2-1; TRBD1 agrees at 10 bases. Germline lookup yields CDR1 SGHNT and CDR2 YENEEA. The J segment lost 7 bases and the V segment lost 1 base, leaving 7 bases of the junction unmatched. The CDR3 consists of 16 residues.

J is TRBJ2-3 and V is TRBV2, with 9 nucleotides matching TRBD2. Germline trimming cut 4 bases from V and 2 bases from J; bases unmatched to any gene: 10. Germline loops: CDR1 SNHLY, CDR2 FYNNEI. The CDR3 loop spans 17 amino acids. Written as DNA, the CDR3 is TGTGCCAGCAGTGGGCCAGCGGGAGGCCCGGCCACAGATACGCAGTATTTT. As protein: CASSGPAGGPATDTQYF.

V and J are TRBV28 and TRBJ1-5; weak D call: TRBD1 (5 bases). The CDR3 totals 13 residues. V was shortened by 5 bases and J by 6 bases, with 11 bases between the two germline ends. Germline assignment: CDR1 MDHEN and CDR2 SYDVKM. CDR3 in DNA: TGTGCCAGCAGTACCGTTACAGGTCAGCCCCAGCATTTT. It is translated as CASSTVTGQPQHF.